A selection of T cell receptor beta chains follows, all from one sample in a study of beta chain features in type 1 diabetes. Profiled with immunoSEQ multiplex PCR; TCRdb holds only in-frame clones, not every one. The sample yields more than 250,000 clones, 20% to 25% seen once. Sequenced input: naive CD4+ T cells from blood. These receptors were obtained from a woman under 40 with type 1 diabetes. CDR3s include the opening cysteine and the closing phenylalanine or tryptophan. The D gene is left open where the match is weak. Size values are once, few and many counts, or a class for expanded clones, and some rows have none.

D gene: .; clone size: few; J gene: TRBJ1-1; V gene: TRBV30; CDR3 DNA: TGTGCCTGGCGATATGGTCAACAGGGAATCGGTGAAGCTTTCTTT; CDR3 protein: CAWRYGQQGIGEAFF
D gene: .; clone size: .; J gene: TRBJ1-1; V gene: TRBV30; CDR3 DNA: TGTGCCGGAAAACAGGGTTGGAATGAAGCTTTCTTT; CDR3 protein: CAGKQGWNEAFF
D gene: TRBD1; clone size: .; J gene: TRBJ1-4; V gene: TRBV27; CDR3 DNA: TGTGCCAGCAGCTCGGACAGGGCTGGAAAACTGTTTTTT; CDR3 protein: CASSSDRAGKLFF
D gene: TRBD1; clone size: .; J gene: TRBJ1-2; V gene: TRBV4-2; CDR3 DNA: TGTGCCAGCAGCCCTAGGAGGGGGCGGGTTGAAGGCTACACCTTC; CDR3 protein: CASSPRRGRVEGYTF
D gene: .; clone size: .; J gene: TRBJ1-3; V gene: TRBV30; CDR3 DNA: TGTGCCTGGAGGCGGGGTTCTGGAAACACCATATATTTT; CDR3 protein: CAWRRGSGNTIYF
D gene: .; clone size: .; J gene: TRBJ2-3; V gene: TRBV5-1; CDR3 DNA: TGCGCCAGCAGCTTGGCCGCTGGGGGCGGTTCCACAGATACGCAGTATTTT; CDR3 protein: CASSLAAGGGSTDTQYF
D gene: .; clone size: .; J gene: TRBJ1-1; V gene: TRBV28; CDR3 DNA: TGTGCCAGCAGTCCGGGACATACGAACACTGAAGCTTTCTTT; CDR3 protein: CASSPGHTNTEAFF
D gene: .; clone size: .; J gene: TRBJ1-5; V gene: TRBV6-5; CDR3 DNA: TGTGCCAGCAGTTACTCGCGGGCGCCCCCCAATCAGCCCCAGCATTTT; CDR3 protein: CASSYSRAPPNQPQHF
D gene: TRBD1; clone size: few; J gene: TRBJ1-5; V gene: TRBV7-9; CDR3 DNA: TGTGCCAGCAGCCTAGGGACAGCCAATCAGCCCCAGCATTTT; CDR3 protein: CASSLGTANQPQHF
D gene: .; clone size: .; J gene: TRBJ1-2; V gene: TRBV7-2; CDR3 DNA: TGTGCCAGCAGTTCCCCAGACAGGCCTTTATATGGCTACACCTTC; CDR3 protein: CASSSPDRPLYGYTF
D gene: TRBD2; clone size: once; J gene: TRBJ2-7; V gene: TRBV2; CDR3 DNA: TGTGCCAGCAGTCCGAGGCGGGAGTCTGGGGAGCAGTACTTC; CDR3 protein: CASSPRRESGEQYF